The 9 T cell receptor beta chains presented below share a single source sample, sequenced in a study of T cells in Graves' hyperthyroidism and ophthalmopathy. Authors of the study amplified TCR beta CDR3 regions from RNA transcripts. The HTBI set primed first-round TCR CDR3 RT-PCR. TCRdb reanalysed the multiplex PCR reads using MiXCR and keeps one entry per CDR3 protein. The sample has a few hundred thousand distinct CDR3 sequences; around 14% are singletons. The source material was blood. These TCRs come from a woman aged 18-29 years with Graves' hyperthyroidism that later progressed to Graves' ophthalmopathy.

The chain uses TRBV27 and TRBJ2-7, with TRBD1 matching over 8 bases. The CDR3 is 14 residues long. CDR1 MNHEY and CDR2 SMNVEV come from the germline V gene (reference sequence). V gave up 6 bases and J gave up 4 bases; unmatched junction bases: 8. The CDR3 loop reads CASRRTGSWYEQYF. For the CDR3, the DNA is TGTGCCAGCAGGCGGACAGGGTCTTGGTACGAGCAGTACTTC.

This clonotype came up many times. The chain employs TRBV28 and TRBJ2-7, with TRBD2 identical over 8 bases. The V segment lost 10 bases and the J segment 5 bases; nucleotides outside the gene matches: 13. The CDR3 runs to 14 residues. Germline assignment: CDR1 MDHEN and CDR2 SYDVKM. CDR3 coding DNA: TGTGCCACTCATCGGGAGGGGAGGTTACACGAGCAGTACTTC. Residues: CATHREGRLHEQYF.

The chain links TRBV4-3 to TRBJ2-7; TRBD1 matches 10 bases. CDR1 and CDR2 from the germline V gene are LGHNA and YSLEER. The length of the CDR3 is 16 residues. V was clipped by 4 bases and J by 3 bases; unmatched bases: 9. The CDR3 here is CASSLDRGRSIYEQYF. In DNA, the CDR3 is TGCGCCAGCAGCCTCGACAGGGGGCGAAGTATCTACGAGCAGTACTTC.

This clonotype was counted a few times. V and J are TRBV7-3 and TRBJ2-6; tentatively, D is TRBD1 (5 bases). CDR1 and CDR2 from the germline V gene are SGHTA and FQGTGA. CDR3 size: 16 residues. V was pared by 2 bases and J by 0 bases, with 8 bases between. CDR3 DNA sequence: TGTGCCAGCAGCTTAGGACACACCTCTGGGGCCAACGTCCTGACTTTC. Translation: CASSLGHTSGANVLTF.

This sequence joins TRBV7-9 and TRBJ2-7; D unclear. Trimming cost V 3 bases and J 0 bases, with 6 bases left between them. The CDR3 is 13 residues long. Germline CDR1 is SEHNR and CDR2 is FQNEAQ (reference sequence). This CDR3 reads CASSFDTSYEQYF. The CDR3 DNA reads TGTGCCAGCAGCTTCGACACCTCCTACGAGCAGTACTTC.

Many counts were recorded for this clonotype. The V and J genes are TRBV2 and TRBJ2-2, with D possibly TRBD2 on 5 matching bases. Deletions cut 5 bases from V and 1 base from J, with 11 bases between. Looked up from germline, CDR1 is SNHLY and CDR2 is FYNNEI. The CDR3 covers 15 residues. The CDR3 region has the DNA TGTGCCAGCAGTCCGTCGAGCGGGAACACCGGGGAGCTGTTTTTT. This codes for CASSPSSGNTGELFF. The whole variable domain, filled in from reference TRBV2 and TRBJ2-2, reads EPEVTQTPSHQVTQMGQEVILRCVPISNHLYFYWYRQILGQKVEFLVSFYNNEISEKSEIFDDQFSVERPDGSNFTLKIRSTKLEDSAMYFCASSPSSGNTGELFFGEGSRLTVL.

This clonotype was seen repeatedly, ten times or more. The chain is built from TRBV2 and TRBJ2-3, with D unresolved. The CDR3 totals 11 residues. The V end lost 8 bases, the J end lost 6 bases, and 9 bases lay between the germline ends. The germline V gene encodes CDR1 SNHLY and CDR2 FYNNEI. The CDR3 loop reads CASEKTDTQYF. CDR3 DNA sequence: TGTGCCAGCGAGAAAACCGATACGCAGTATTTT. The full variable domain, with the rest looked up from reference TRBV2 and TRBJ2-3, is EPEVTQTPSHQVTQMGQEVILRCVPISNHLYFYWYRQILGQKVEFLVSFYNNEISEKSEIFDDQFSVERPDGSNFTLKIRSTKLEDSAMYFCASEKTDTQYFGPGTRLTVL.

This clonotype was observed a handful of times. The rearrangement uses TRBV27 and TRBJ1-4; perhaps TRBD1 as D (6 bases). The CDR3 loop spans 13 amino acids. V lost 2 bases, J lost 8 bases, and 9 bases lay in between. Per the germline V gene, CDR1 is MNHEY and CDR2 is SMNVEV (reference sequence). CDR3 sequence reads: CASSLQGTEKLFF. Here the CDR3 DNA reads TGTGCCAGCAGTTTACAGGGGACCGAAAAACTGTTTTTT. Full variable domain (remainder filled in from reference TRBV27 and TRBJ1-4): EAQVTQNPRYLITVTGKKLTVTCSQNMNHEYMSWYRQDPGLGLRQIYYSMNVEVTDKGDVPEGYKVSRKEKRNFPLILESPSPNQTSLYFCASSLQGTEKLFFGSGTQLSVL.

This clonotype was detected a few times. This sequence joins TRBV20-1 and TRBJ2-2; a weak D match, TRBD2 (6 bases). Germline values: CDR1 DFQATT, CDR2 SNEGSKA (reference sequence). CDR3 size: 13 residues. V was trimmed by 4 bases and J by 5 bases, leaving 11 bases between them. The CDR3 loop is CSATPSDTGELFF. The CDR3, as DNA: TGCAGTGCTACACCTAGCGATACCGGGGAGCTGTTTTTT.